Listed below are T cell receptor beta chains from one sample, sequenced in a study of blood T cell repertoires in COVID-19. Profiled with immunoSEQ multiplex PCR; TCRdb holds only in-frame clones, not every one. The data hold under 150,000 clones, with 84% observed a single time. The material sequenced was peripheral blood. These receptors came from a human donor in a cohort sampled during active COVID-19. Both conserved end residues are part of each CDR3. D genes are given only for firm matches. Not every row has a clone size; where given, it reads once, few, many or a size class.

>11|TRBV5-4|NA|NA|TRBJ1-1
TGTGCCGCTGGGAGTTACACTGAAGCTTTCTTT
CAAGSYTEAFF
>17|TRBV4-3|once|TRBD1|TRBJ2-3
TGCGCCAGCAGCCAAGATCTCCAGGGGGAGAGAGCGGATACGCAGTATTTT
CASSQDLQGERADTQYF
>15|TRBV5-1|NA|TRBD1|TRBJ2-3
TGCGCCAGCAGCCCAGGGACAGTAGGCACAGATACGCAGTATTTT
CASSPGTVGTDTQYF
>16|TRBV6-2/TRBV6-3|NA|NA|TRBJ2-7
TGTGCCAGCAGTTCCTCCGGAGGGACGGTATTCTACGAGCAGTACTTC
CASSSSGGTVFYEQYF
>12|TRBV7-9|NA|NA|TRBJ1-2
TGTGCCAGCGTACAGGGAATATCTGGCTACACCTTC
CASVQGISGYTF
>15|TRBV28|NA|TRBD2|TRBJ2-7
TGTGCCAGCAGTTTATCCTTAGCGGGAATGGGAGGGCAGTACTTC
CASSLSLAGMGGQYF
>13|TRBV6-2/TRBV6-3|NA|TRBD1|TRBJ2-7
TGTGCCAGCAGTGGGGGACAGGGGACCGAGCAGTACTTC
CASSGGQGTEQYF
>16|TRBV7-9|NA|TRBD1|TRBJ1-1
TGTGCCAGCAGCTCCCGTGTAAGGCAGGGGGCCCCTGAAGCTTTCTTT
CASSSRVRQGAPEAFF
>14|TRBV9|NA|NA|TRBJ2-7
TGTGCCAGCAGCGTAGATCTGAGCTCCTACGAGCAGTACTTC
CASSVDLSSYEQYF
>13|TRBV4-1|NA|NA|TRBJ1-2
TGCGCCAGCAGCCAGTTTGACCAGGGTGGCTACACCTTC
CASSQFDQGGYTF
>18|TRBV5-1|NA|NA|TRBJ1-4
TGCGCCAGCAGCTTGGTGGGGTCGGGATTAGCAACTAATGAAAAACTGTTTTTT
CASSLVGSGLATNEKLFF
>14|TRBV5-4|NA|TRBD1|TRBJ2-7
TGTGCCAGCAGCTTGGGACAGGGTCCCCACGAGCAGTACTTC
CASSLGQGPHEQYF
>14|TRBV5-1|NA|NA|TRBJ1-6
TGCGCCAGCAGCGGGGACATTTATAATTCACCCCTCCACTTT
CASSGDIYNSPLHF
>15|TRBV30|NA|TRBD2|TRBJ2-2
TGTGCCTCCCCGCTAGCGGGGGGCCCCACCGGGGAGCTGTTTTTT
CASPLAGGPTGELFF
>13|TRBV19|NA|NA|TRBJ2-3
TGTGCCAGTGGTCAGGGGACCACAGATACGCAGTATTTT
CASGQGTTDTQYF
>11|TRBV6-2/TRBV6-3|NA|NA|TRBJ2-7
TGTGCCAGCAGCTATATCTACGAGCAGTACTTC
CASSYIYEQYF
>13|TRBV12-3/TRBV12-4|NA|NA|TRBJ1-1
TGTGCCAGCAGTTTTCCAGAGAACACTGAAGCTTTCTTT
CASSFPENTEAFF
>14|TRBV6-2/TRBV6-3|NA|NA|TRBJ2-7
TGTGCCAGCAGCCCAGGGGACTACTCCTACGAGCAGTACTTC
CASSPGDYSYEQYF
>16|TRBV5-4|NA|TRBD1|TRBJ2-3
TGTGCCAGCAGCGGCAGGGGGCAGGCGAACGCAGATACGCAGTATTTT
CASSGRGQANADTQYF
>15|TRBV9|NA|NA|TRBJ2-7
TGTGCCAGCAGCGCGAGGGACACCAAAACCTACGAGCAGTACTTC
CASSARDTKTYEQYF
>15|TRBV7-9|NA|NA|TRBJ2-3
TGTGCCAGCAGCTTAGGGTCGGTCGACACAGATACGCAGTATTTT
CASSLGSVDTDTQYF
>14|TRBV2|NA|TRBD1|TRBJ1-4
TGTGCCAGCAGTACCCTAGGGACAGGGGAAAAACTGTTTTTT
CASSTLGTGEKLFF
>14|TRBV18|NA|TRBD1|TRBJ2-7
TGTGCCAGCTCACCTCAGACAGGGGGCTACGAGCAGTACTTC
CASSPQTGGYEQYF
>14|TRBV9|few|NA|TRBJ1-6
TGTGCCAGCAGCCCCCGGGGCTATAATTCACCCCTCCACTTT
CASSPRGYNSPLHF
>15|TRBV7-2|few|TRBD2|TRBJ2-3
TGTGCCAGCAGGCCTCCCGGGGGGGAGTTCGTTACGCAGTATTTT
CASRPPGGEFVTQYF
>14|TRBV6-1|NA|NA|TRBJ1-5
TGTGCCAGCAGTGAAGGACTTAGCAATCAGCCCCAGCATTTT
CASSEGLSNQPQHF
>17|TRBV4-3|once|TRBD2|TRBJ2-1
TGCGCCAGCAGCCAAAGGGTACTAGCGGGGGGGCGAAATGAGCAGTTCTTC
CASSQRVLAGGRNEQFF
>15|TRBV4-1|NA|NA|TRBJ2-7
TGCGCCAGCAGCCATGCGGAGGTGGGTCGCTACGAGCAGTACTTC
CASSHAEVGRYEQYF
>15|TRBV4-1|few|NA|TRBJ1-5
TGCGCCAGCAGCCTGACCGGACTGAGCAATCAGCCCCAGCATTTT
CASSLTGLSNQPQHF
>13|TRBV11-3|NA|NA|TRBJ2-5
TGTGCCAGCAGCTTAGAGGCGCGGGAGACCCAGTACTTC
CASSLEARETQYF
>15|TRBV7-8|NA|TRBD2|TRBJ2-3
TGTGCCAGCAGCTTGGGCGGGGGGGCGGCAGATACGCAGTATTTT
CASSLGGGAADTQYF
>15|TRBV9|NA|TRBD1|TRBJ1-1
TGTGCCAGCAGCGTAGAGGGGGCAAGGGACACTGAAGCTTTCTTT
CASSVEGARDTEAFF
>15|TRBV6-5|NA|TRBD2|TRBJ2-3
TGTGCCAGCCACCGGGTCGGGGGGACCACAGATACGCAGTATTTT
CASHRVGGTTDTQYF
>15|TRBV5-8|NA|NA|TRBJ2-2
TGTGCCAGCAGCTTCCTAGGGGTTAGCACCGGGGAGCTGTTTTTT
CASSFLGVSTGELFF
>15|TRBV5-1|NA|NA|TRBJ1-1
TGCGCCAGCAGCCCGGATGGACAGAGGAACACTGAAGCTTTCTTT
CASSPDGQRNTEAFF
>14|TRBV11-2|NA|NA|TRBJ1-4
TGTGCCAGCAGCTTGCTCAGGGCTAATGAAAAACTGTTTTTT
CASSLLRANEKLFF
>13|TRBV12-3/TRBV12-4|once|TRBD1|TRBJ1-5
TGTGCCAGCAGGGGACAGGGATATCAGCCCCAGCATTTT
CASRGQGYQPQHF
>15|TRBV28|NA|TRBD1|TRBJ2-1
TGTGCCAGCAGAACCGGACAGGGGAGTCGCAATGAGCAGTTCTTC
CASRTGQGSRNEQFF
>16|TRBV5-6|once|TRBD1|TRBJ2-7
TGTGCCAGCAGCCCTGGGGCAGGGGGCTGGTCCTACGAGCAGTACTTC
CASSPGAGGWSYEQYF
>16|TRBV7-8|NA|NA|TRBJ2-1
TGTGCCAGCAGCCATAAAGTCGGGGGAGAAAACAATGAGCAGTTCTTC
CASSHKVGGENNEQFF
>17|TRBV28|NA|NA|TRBJ2-1
TGTGCCAGCAGTTTCCCCGGGGGGCCTTTTAGTTTCAATGAGCAGTTCTTC
CASSFPGGPFSFNEQFF
>15|TRBV7-2|NA|NA|TRBJ2-5
TGTGCCAGCAGCTCCAAATCCCTTGGGAGAGAGACCCAGTACTTC
CASSSKSLGRETQYF
>15|TRBV5-4|few|TRBD1|TRBJ2-3
TGTGCCAGCAGCTTGGGAGGGACAGGGGCAGATACGCAGTATTTT
CASSLGGTGADTQYF
>12|TRBV6-6|NA|NA|TRBJ1-1
TGTGCCAGCAGTCTACAGAGAACTGAAGCTTTCTTT
CASSLQRTEAFF
>15|TRBV27|NA|NA|TRBJ1-6
TGTGCCAGCAGTTTCTCGAGCTCCTATAATTCACCCCTCCACTTT
CASSFSSSYNSPLHF
>13|TRBV4-3|NA|NA|TRBJ2-7
TGCGCCAGCAGCCAAGAACCGGGTCGGGAGCAGTACTTC
CASSQEPGREQYF
>13|TRBV12-3/TRBV12-4|once|NA|TRBJ1-1
TGTGCCAGCAGTCCTGACAAGAACACTGAAGCTTTCTTT
CASSPDKNTEAFF
>16|TRBV6-2/TRBV6-3|NA|TRBD2|TRBJ2-7
TGTGCCAGCAGCTCCACCCTAGCGGGGGGATCCTACGAGCAGTACTTC
CASSSTLAGGSYEQYF